This TCR beta chain was identified during a study of shared clonotypes between healthy human individuals. Study conclusions and caveats: Sharing of clonotypes among donors was expected to vary with sequencing depth.

Worth noting for this clone: Its target is not known. The identical CDR3 is also encoded by other nucleotide sequences in the sample.

Libraries were prepared by immunoSEQ multiplex PCR; TCRdb keeps only in-frame clonotypes and omits some of them. Here the sample spans around 1.5 million clones, 95% to 99% being singletons. V lost 1 base, J lost 1 base, and 8 bases lay in between. CDR3 length: 15 amino acids. Germline V CDR1 and CDR2: SGHTA, FQGTGA. The sequenced material came from naive CD4+ T cells sorted from blood. Subset specified: CD45RA+ positively selected. The chain employs TRBV7-3 and TRBJ2-1; D remains ambiguous. The origin of this receptor is a man aged 30 to 39 in good health. The CDR3 DNA is TGTGCCAGCAGCTTAAATGGCGGTTCCTACAATGAGCAGTTCTTC. This encodes CASSLNGGSYNEQFF.